This T cell receptor (beta chain) stems from a study of T cell repertoires in cytomegalovirus infection. Study information: CMV epitopes, recently identified HLA-C-restricted and well-studied HLA-B-restricted, were used. Matching HLA type, along with CMV infection, was indicated by public TCR beta signatures. General study results and limits: Clonotypes of TCR beta that were HLA-C-restricted and CMV-specific dominated the ex vivo response. Accumulated public TCR beta family frequency recognized individuals carrying CMV together with the relevant HLA.

Trimming left V 3 bases short and J 4 bases short, with 4 bases between. Germline CDR1 and CDR2: MDHEN and SYDVKM. The length of the CDR3 is 11 residues. Regarding this clonotype: Its target is not known.

In TCRdb, the reads were re-called with MiXCR into one record per CDR3 protein. The sample holds roughly 51,000 distinct CDR3 sequences, about a fifth seen once. This TCR derives from a human donor in good health (CMV status not recorded). Some clones in this sample may be carry-over from other donors' samples. This specimen consisted of CD8+ T cells from cultured PBMCs, obtained from culture after CMV antigen stimulation. The rearrangement joins TRBV28 to TRBJ2-7; D is unresolved. The CDR3 nucleotides are TGTGCCAGCAGTTTCAAGTACGAGCAGTACTTC. This gives the protein CASSFKYEQYF.